Listed below are T cell receptor beta chains from one sample, sequenced in a study of shared clonotypes between healthy human individuals. The table came from immunoSEQ multiplex PCR; TCRdb's copy has only in-frame clones and leaves some out. The sample carries 1.4 million to 1.5 million clones, over 95% recorded once. The sequenced material came from naive CD4+ T cells sorted from blood. The receptors derive from a young man in good health. CDR3s include the opening cysteine and the closing phenylalanine or tryptophan. Each record gives: V gene, D gene, J gene, clone size, CDR3 protein, CDR3 DNA. A D gene is named only where the DNA matches it firmly. The listing skips clone size in some rows; elsewhere it reads once, few, many or a size class.

TRBV28	TRBD1	TRBJ1-2	.	CASSQGGYGYTF	TGTGCCAGCAGTCAGGGGGGCTATGGCTACACCTTC
TRBV4-1	TRBD2	TRBJ2-1	.	CASSLLGGTSGFHVNNEQFF	TGCGCCAGCAGCCTCCTGGGGGGGACTAGCGGTTTCCACGTAAACAATGAGCAGTTCTTC
TRBV5-1	TRBD2	TRBJ2-1	.	CASSLTSGSVEQFF	TGCGCCAGCAGCTTAACTAGCGGGAGTGTGGAGCAGTTCTTC
TRBV9	.	TRBJ1-2	.	CASSVAPGSTLDGYTF	TGTGCCAGCAGCGTAGCTCCGGGCAGCACGCTAGACGGCTACACCTTC
TRBV18	.	TRBJ1-5	.	CASSLGRGNNQPQHF	TGTGCCAGCTCATTAGGCAGGGGTAACAATCAGCCCCAGCATTTT
TRBV6-6	.	TRBJ2-7	.	CASSYEAGGSNEQYF	TGTGCCAGCAGTTACGAGGCAGGCGGCTCCAACGAGCAGTACTTC
TRBV2	TRBD2	TRBJ2-1	.	CASSRTSGSHNEQFF	TGTGCCAGCAGTCGGACTAGCGGGAGCCACAATGAGCAGTTCTTC
TRBV6-6	.	TRBJ2-7	.	CASSYIAGIYEQYF	TGTGCCAGCAGTTACATCGCGGGAATTTACGAGCAGTACTTC
TRBV5-4	TRBD2	TRBJ2-2	.	CASSLIWTSHSQAGELFF	TGTGCCAGCAGCTTGATCTGGACTAGCCATAGCCAGGCCGGGGAGCTGTTTTTT
TRBV5-1	TRBD1	TRBJ1-1	.	CASSLQSGTGGTEAFF	TGCGCCAGCAGCTTGCAGTCCGGGACAGGGGGCACTGAAGCTTTCTTT
TRBV25-1	.	TRBJ2-4	.	CATNRGGENIQYF	TGTGCCACCAACCGGGGTGGCGAAAACATTCAGTACTTC
TRBV27	TRBD2	TRBJ2-1	.	CASSSEPGLAGVVSYNEQFF	TGTGCCAGCAGTTCCGAGCCGGGACTAGCGGGAGTGGTCTCCTACAATGAGCAGTTCTTC
TRBV28	.	TRBJ1-4	once	CASSRTEKLFF	TGTGCCAGCAGTCGTACAGAAAAACTGTTTTTT
TRBV6-5	TRBD2	TRBJ2-7	.	CASSELAGRHEQYF	TGTGCCAGCAGTGAACTAGCGGGAAGGCATGAGCAGTACTTC
TRBV5-5	.	TRBJ2-4	.	CASSRGQPEGKYF	TGTGCCAGCAGCCGCGGACAGCCAGAAGGGAAGTACTTC
TRBV30	.	TRBJ2-7	.	CAWSVSPRLQATQYF	TGTGCCTGGAGTGTTTCTCCGAGACTACAAGCGACGCAGTACTTC
TRBV5-4	.	TRBJ2-1	once	CASSLAERVAEQFF	TGTGCCAGCAGCTTGGCGGAGAGGGTGGCTGAGCAGTTCTTC
TRBV19	.	TRBJ2-3	.	CASSLGIADTQYF	TGTGCCAGTAGTCTAGGGATAGCAGATACGCAGTATTTT